This T cell receptor beta chain appears in the sequencing data of a study of CD8 T cells in ankylosing spondylitis (dated by TCRdb to about 2017). Concerning the study at large: T cell receptor beta repertoires were profiled in healthy donors and ankylosing spondylitis patients so that disease-linked TCR variants could be found. The full study cohort was made up of 25 ankylosing spondylitis patients and 108 healthy donors. Peripheral blood samples were taken, and synovial fluid was additionally collected from ankylosing spondylitis patients. What the study reported, not specific to this receptor: Some motif variants were previously reported in synovial fluid and blood of reactive arthritis patients, suggesting common disease-initiation mechanisms. The disease-linked clones were reported as significantly enriched in matched synovial fluid samples from ankylosing spondylitis patients. A TCR beta motif made up of several highly homologous amino acid variants appeared to be characteristic of blood from ankylosing spondylitis patients. A CD8+ phenotype was shown by the disease-linked clones, which were found at relatively low frequencies in peripheral blood.

Between the V and J ends, shortened by 2 bases and 1 base respectively, the junction contains 5 bases. Looking up the germline V gene (reference sequence) yields CDR1 DFQATT and CDR2 SNEGSKA. Including the terminal cysteine and phenylalanine, the CDR3 comprises 13 residues. This entry keeps only the CDR3 DNA: 39 bases, framed from base 1. Sequenced on an Illumina HiSeq 2500. Quantitative 5'-RACE with molecular barcodes was the method used to prepare the TCR beta libraries. From the authors' description of their analysis: A new computational method based on a probabilistic model of VDJ rearrangement was used to identify disease-linked TCR variants. TCRdb itself trimmed the public reads at Q25 with fastp, ran MiXCR and retained productive beta chains. A single entry per CDR3 protein holds the most common genes and DNA from its merged rows. The V and J calls and clone size come from TCRdb's table, not from the authors' own analysis. For this sample there are 300,000 to 400,000 distinct CDR3 sequences; 20% appear just once. The ten biggest clones cover around 13% of the sample.

Concerning this clonotype: Its antigen is unknown. Qualities for individual bases were not recorded, and no much larger clone is one base off.

This clonotype originated in a male donor with ankylosing spondylitis or in good health (not recorded which). The chain couples TRBV20-1 to TRBJ2-2; the D gene is unclear. Sequences were obtained from blood, either unsorted or a sorted T cell fraction (not recorded which). CDR3 reads: CSARNLNTGELFF. The nucleotide sequence reads as follows: TGCAGTGCTAGAAACTTGAACACCGGGGAGCTGTTTTTT.